This note documents a single T cell receptor (beta chain) sequence. Its specificity is unknown. The data were produced by immunoSEQ multiplex PCR, yet TCRdb's version contains in-frame clones alone and is incomplete. In the table there are more than 140,000 clones, more than 75% of which are singletons. The data are from a study of T cell responses to AZD1222 COVID-19 vaccine. Overall study context: Second-dose schedules of about 4 or about 12 weeks were combined.

Overall study findings and caveats: In the spike-specific TCR repertoire, nearly half reportedly target unmutated variant regions. Spike-specific TCR breadth and depth were elevated following two AZD1222 doses.

The germline V gene has CDR1 MNHEY and CDR2 SVGAGI. The ends lost 8 bases at V and 0 bases at J; junction bases unmatched: 4. This CDR3 is 14 amino acids long. The V and J genes are TRBV6-5 and TRBJ1-3; 7 bases are shared with TRBD1. Sequenced here: peripheral blood, sampled on day 0 of AZD1222 vaccination. This clonotype was sampled from an adult in good health. The CDR3 is CASRGQLSGNTIYF. DNA for the CDR3: TGTGCCAGCCGGGGACAGCTCTCTGGAAACACCATATATTTT.